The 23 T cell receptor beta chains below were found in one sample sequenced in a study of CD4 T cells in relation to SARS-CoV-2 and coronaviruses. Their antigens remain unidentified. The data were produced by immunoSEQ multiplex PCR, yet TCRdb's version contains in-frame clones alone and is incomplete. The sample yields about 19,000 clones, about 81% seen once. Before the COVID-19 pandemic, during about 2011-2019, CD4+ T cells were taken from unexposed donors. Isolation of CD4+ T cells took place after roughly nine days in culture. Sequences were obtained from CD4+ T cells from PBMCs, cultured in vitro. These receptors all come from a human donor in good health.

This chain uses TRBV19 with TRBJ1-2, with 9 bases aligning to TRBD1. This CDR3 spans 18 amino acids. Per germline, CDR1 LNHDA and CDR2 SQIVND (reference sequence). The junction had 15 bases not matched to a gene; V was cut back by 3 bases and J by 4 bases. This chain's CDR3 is CASSIPFRRTGALYGYTF. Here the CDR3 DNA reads TGTGCCAGTAGTATCCCATTCCGCCGGACAGGGGCCCTCTATGGCTACACCTTC.

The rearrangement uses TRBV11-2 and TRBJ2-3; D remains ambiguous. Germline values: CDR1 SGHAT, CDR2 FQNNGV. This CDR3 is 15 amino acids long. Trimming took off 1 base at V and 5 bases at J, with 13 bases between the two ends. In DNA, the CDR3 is TGTGCCAGCAGCTTAGGGTGGGTCCGCGGAGATACGCAGTATTTT. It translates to CASSLGWVRGDTQYF.

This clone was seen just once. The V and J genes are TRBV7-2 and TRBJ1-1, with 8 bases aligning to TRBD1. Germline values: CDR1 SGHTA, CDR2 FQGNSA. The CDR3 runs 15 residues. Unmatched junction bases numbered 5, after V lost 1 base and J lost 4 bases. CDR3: CASSLVGTGPTEAFF. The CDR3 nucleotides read TGTGCCAGCAGCTTAGTGGGGACAGGACCCACTGAAGCTTTCTTT.

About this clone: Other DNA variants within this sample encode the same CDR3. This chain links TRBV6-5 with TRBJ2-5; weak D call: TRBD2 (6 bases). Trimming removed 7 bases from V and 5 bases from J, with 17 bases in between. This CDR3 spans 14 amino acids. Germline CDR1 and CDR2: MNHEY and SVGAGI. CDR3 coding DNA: TGTGCCAGCACCGACCCTGTTGGGGGGGAGACCCAGTACTTC. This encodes CASTDPVGGETQYF.

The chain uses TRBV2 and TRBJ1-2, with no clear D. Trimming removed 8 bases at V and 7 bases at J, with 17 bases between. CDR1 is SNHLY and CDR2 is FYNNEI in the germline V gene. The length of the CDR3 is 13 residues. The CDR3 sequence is CASQTEEVGGYTF. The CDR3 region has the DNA TGTGCCAGCCAGACGGAGGAAGTGGGTGGCTACACCTTC.

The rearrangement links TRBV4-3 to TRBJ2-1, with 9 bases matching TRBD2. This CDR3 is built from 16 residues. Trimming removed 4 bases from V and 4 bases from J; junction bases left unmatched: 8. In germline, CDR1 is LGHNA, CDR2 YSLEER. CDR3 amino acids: CASSLVAGAPYNEQFF. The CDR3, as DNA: TGCGCCAGCAGCCTAGTAGCGGGGGCCCCGTACAATGAGCAGTTCTTC.

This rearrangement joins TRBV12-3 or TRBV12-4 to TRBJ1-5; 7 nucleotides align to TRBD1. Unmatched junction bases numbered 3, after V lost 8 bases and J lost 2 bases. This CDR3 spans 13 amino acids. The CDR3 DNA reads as TGTGCCAGCTGGCAGGGGGGCAATCAGCCCCAGCATTTT. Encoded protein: CASWQGGNQPQHF.

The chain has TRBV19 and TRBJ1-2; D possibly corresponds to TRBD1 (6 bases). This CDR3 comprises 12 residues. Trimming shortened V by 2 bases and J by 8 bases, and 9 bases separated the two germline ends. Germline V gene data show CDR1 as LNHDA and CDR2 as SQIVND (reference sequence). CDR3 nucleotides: TGTGCCAGTAGTATACAGGGGTACGGCTACACCTTC. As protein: CASSIQGYGYTF.

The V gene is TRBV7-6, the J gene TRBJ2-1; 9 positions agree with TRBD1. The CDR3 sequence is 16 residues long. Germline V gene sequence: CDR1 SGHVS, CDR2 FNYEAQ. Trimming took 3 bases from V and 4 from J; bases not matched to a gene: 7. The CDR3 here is CASSLGQGGSYNEQFF. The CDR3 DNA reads TGTGCCAGCAGCTTGGGACAGGGTGGCTCATACAATGAGCAGTTCTTC.

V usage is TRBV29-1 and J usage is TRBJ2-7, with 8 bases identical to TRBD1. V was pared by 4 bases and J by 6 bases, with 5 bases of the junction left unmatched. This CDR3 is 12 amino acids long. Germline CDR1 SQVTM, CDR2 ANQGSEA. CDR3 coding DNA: TGCAGCGTTGTTTCAGGGGGCGGCGAGCAGTACTTC. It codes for CSVVSGGGEQYF.

CDR3: CASSFKGGDTEAFF. The DNA of the CDR3 is TGCGCCAGCAGCTTTAAGGGGGGGGACACTGAAGCTTTCTTT. The chain couples TRBV5-1 to TRBJ1-1; tentative D call: TRBD1 (6 bases). CDR3 length: 14 amino acids. Trimming left V 2 bases short and J 3 bases short, with 11 bases between. CDR1 and CDR2 (germline): SGHRS, YFSETQ.

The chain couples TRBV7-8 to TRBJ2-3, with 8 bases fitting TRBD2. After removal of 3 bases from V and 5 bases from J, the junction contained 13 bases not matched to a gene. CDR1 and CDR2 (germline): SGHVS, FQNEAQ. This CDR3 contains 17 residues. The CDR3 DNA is TGTGCCAGCAGCTTCTACAGGGCGGGAGGTCGGGAAGATACGCAGTATTTT. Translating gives CASSFYRAGGREDTQYF.

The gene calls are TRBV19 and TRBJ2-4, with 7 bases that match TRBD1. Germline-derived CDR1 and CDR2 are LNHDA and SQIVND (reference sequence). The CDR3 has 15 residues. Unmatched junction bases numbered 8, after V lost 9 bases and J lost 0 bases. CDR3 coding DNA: TGTGCCAGCCGAGACAGGGCCTTAGCCAAAAACATTCAGTACTTC. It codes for CASRDRALAKNIQYF. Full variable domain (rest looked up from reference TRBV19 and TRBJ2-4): DGGITQSPKYLFRKEGQNVTLSCEQNLNHDAMYWYRQDPGQGLRLIYYSQIVNDFQKGDIAEGYSVSREKKESFPLTVTSAQKNPTAFYLCASRDRALAKNIQYFGAGTRLSVL.

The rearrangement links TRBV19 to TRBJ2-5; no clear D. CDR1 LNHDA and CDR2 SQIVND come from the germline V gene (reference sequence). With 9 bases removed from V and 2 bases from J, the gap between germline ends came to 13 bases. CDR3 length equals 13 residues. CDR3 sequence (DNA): TGTGCCAGCCGAGGATCCCCTCAAGAGACCCAGTACTTC. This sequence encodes CASRGSPQETQYF.

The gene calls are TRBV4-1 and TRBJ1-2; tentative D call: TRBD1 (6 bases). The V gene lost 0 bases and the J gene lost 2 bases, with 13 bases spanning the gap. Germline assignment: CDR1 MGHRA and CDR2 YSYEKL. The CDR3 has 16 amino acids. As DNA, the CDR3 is TGCGCCAGCAGCCAAGACGGCACAGGGAGGAACTATGGCTACACCTTC. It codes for CASSQDGTGRNYGYTF.

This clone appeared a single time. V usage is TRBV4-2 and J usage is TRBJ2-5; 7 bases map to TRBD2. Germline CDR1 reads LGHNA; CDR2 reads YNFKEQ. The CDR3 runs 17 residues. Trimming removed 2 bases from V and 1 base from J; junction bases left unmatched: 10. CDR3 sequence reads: CASSQNPGGSSQETQYF. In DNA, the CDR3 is TGTGCCAGCAGCCAAAACCCGGGAGGTTCCTCCCAAGAGACCCAGTACTTC.

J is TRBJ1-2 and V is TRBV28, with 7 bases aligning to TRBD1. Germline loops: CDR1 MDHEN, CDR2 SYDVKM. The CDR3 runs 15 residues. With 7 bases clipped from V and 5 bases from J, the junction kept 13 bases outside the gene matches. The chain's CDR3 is CASTERRGRWYGYTF. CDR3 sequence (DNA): TGTGCCAGCACCGAGAGAAGGGGGCGGTGGTATGGCTACACCTTC.

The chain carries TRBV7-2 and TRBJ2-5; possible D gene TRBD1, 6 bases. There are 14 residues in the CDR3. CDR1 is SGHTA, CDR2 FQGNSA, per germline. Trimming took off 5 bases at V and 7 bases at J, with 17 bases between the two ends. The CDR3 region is CASSDLGQLVTQYF. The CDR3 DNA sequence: TGTGCCAGCAGCGACCTCGGACAGTTGGTGACCCAGTACTTC.

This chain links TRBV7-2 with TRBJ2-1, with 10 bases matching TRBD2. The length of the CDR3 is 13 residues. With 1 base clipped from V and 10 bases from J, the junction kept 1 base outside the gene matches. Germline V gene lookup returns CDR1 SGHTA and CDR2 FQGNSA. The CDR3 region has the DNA TGTGCCAGCAGCTTAGGAGCGGGGGGGGAGCAGTTCTTC. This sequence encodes CASSLGAGGEQFF.

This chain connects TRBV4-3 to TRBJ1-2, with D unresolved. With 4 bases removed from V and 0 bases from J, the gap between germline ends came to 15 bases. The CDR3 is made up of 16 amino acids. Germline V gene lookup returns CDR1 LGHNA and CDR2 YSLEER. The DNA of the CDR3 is TGCGCCAGCAGCCCTAACACCGGACTGACTAACTATGGCTACACCTTC. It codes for CASSPNTGLTNYGYTF.

The CDR3 region has the DNA TGTGCCAGCAGCTCCTCGGGTGGGGGTAATTCACCCCTCCACTTT. Translation gives CASSSSGGGNSPLHF. The chain uses TRBV7-6 and TRBJ1-6; tentatively, D is TRBD1 (5 bases). Trimming removed 4 bases at V and 6 bases at J, with 13 bases between. This CDR3 spans 15 amino acids. Germline V gene sequence: CDR1 SGHVS, CDR2 FNYEAQ.

CDR3 amino acids: CASSDQIGEKLFF. Here the CDR3 DNA reads TGTGCCAGTTCGGACCAAATAGGGGAAAAACTGTTTTTT. The chain employs TRBV19 and TRBJ1-4; D unresolved. CDR3 length equals 13 residues. Germline CDR1 is LNHDA and CDR2 is SQIVND (reference sequence). V gave up 8 bases and J gave up 8 bases, with 15 bases separating them.

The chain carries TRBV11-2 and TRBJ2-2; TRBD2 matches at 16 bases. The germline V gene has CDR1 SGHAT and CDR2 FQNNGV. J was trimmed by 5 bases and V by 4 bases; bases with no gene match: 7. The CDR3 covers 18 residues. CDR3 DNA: TGTGCCAGCAGCTCGGGACTAGCGGGAGGGCCGGGGACCGGGGAGCTGTTTTTT. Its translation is CASSSGLAGGPGTGELFF.